The entry that follows covers one TCR beta chain sequence. The sample holds many counts of this clonotype. Which antigen it targets is not known. Per-nucleotide qualities are absent, and no much larger clonotype sits a single base away. The sample originates from a study of T cell repertoires in cytomegalovirus infection (dated by TCRdb to about 2019). About the full investigation: Donor HLA type was relevant to the analysis, because carriage of CMV infection together with the matching HLA type was indicated by public TCR beta signatures. What the authors observed across the whole study: In both this cohort and an independent roughly 330-donor cohort, the cumulative frequency of public TCR beta family members distinguished carriers of CMV infection plus the relevant HLA type. The ex vivo response was dominated by HLA-C-restricted CMV-specific TCR beta clonotypes, which also provided the single most frequent clonotype in two of eight donors.

The reads were generated on an Illumina HiSeq 1500. TCRdb cleaned the public reads at Q25 with fastp, built clones with MiXCR and kept in-frame beta chains. Identical CDR3 proteins give one entry, which carries the most common genes and DNA. Within this sample are about 80,000 distinct CDR3 sequences, with 3.7% of them counted one time only. The biggest ten clones account for less than 5% of the sample. Including cysteine and phenylalanine, the CDR3 has 13 amino acids. Just CDR3 DNA is preserved here, 39 bases in frame from base 1. From V the trimming removes 5 bases and from J it removes 3 bases, while the gene matches leave 2 bases of the junction unaccounted for. CDR1 MNHEY and CDR2 SVGEGT were looked up in the germline V gene.

This TCR was sampled from a human donor in good health (CMV status not recorded). Some clones in this sample may be carry-over from other donors' samples. Here the chain combines TRBV6-2 or TRBV6-3 and TRBJ2-7, and 9 bases in between align with TRBD1. Sequences were obtained from PBMCs. The DNA sequence is given as TGTGCCAGCAGTGCGACAGGGGGCTACGAGCAGTACTTC. Translated, this is CASSATGGYEQYF.